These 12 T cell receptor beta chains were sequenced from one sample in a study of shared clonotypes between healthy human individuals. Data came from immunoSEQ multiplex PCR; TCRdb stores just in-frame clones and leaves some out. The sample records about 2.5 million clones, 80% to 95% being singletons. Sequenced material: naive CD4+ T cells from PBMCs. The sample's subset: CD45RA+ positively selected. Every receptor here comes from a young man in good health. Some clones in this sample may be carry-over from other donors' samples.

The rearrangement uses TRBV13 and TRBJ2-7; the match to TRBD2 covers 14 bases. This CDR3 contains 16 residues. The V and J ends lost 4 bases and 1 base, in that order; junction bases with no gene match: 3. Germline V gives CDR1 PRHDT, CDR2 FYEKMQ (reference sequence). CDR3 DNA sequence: TGTGCCAGCAGCTCCCGGACTAGCGGGAGGTCCTACGAGCAGTACTTC. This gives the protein CASSSRTSGRSYEQYF.

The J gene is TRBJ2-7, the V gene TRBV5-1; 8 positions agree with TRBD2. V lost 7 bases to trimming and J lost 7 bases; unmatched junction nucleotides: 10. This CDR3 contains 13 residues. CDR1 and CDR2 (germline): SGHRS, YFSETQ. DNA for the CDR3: TGCGCCAGCTCCGACGGGAGGGAGCGGGAGCAGTACTTC. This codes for CASSDGREREQYF.

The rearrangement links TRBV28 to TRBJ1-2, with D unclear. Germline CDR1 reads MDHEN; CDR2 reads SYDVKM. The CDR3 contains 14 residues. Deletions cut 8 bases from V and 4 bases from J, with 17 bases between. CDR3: CASGKRTGLYGYTF. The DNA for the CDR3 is TGTGCCAGCGGGAAGAGAACGGGTCTCTATGGCTACACCTTC.

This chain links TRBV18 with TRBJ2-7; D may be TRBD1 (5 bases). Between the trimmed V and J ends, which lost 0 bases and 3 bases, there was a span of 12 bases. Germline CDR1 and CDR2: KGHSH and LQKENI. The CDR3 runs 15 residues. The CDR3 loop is CASSPPSNRLYEQYF. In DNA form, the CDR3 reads TGTGCCAGCTCACCACCTTCTAACAGGCTCTACGAGCAGTACTTC.

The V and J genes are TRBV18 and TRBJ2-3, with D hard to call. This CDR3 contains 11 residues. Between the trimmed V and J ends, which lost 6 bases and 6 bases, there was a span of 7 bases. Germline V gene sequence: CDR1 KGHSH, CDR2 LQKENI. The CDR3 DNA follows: TGTGCCAGCTCTCTATTTGATACGCAGTATTTT. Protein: CASSLFDTQYF.

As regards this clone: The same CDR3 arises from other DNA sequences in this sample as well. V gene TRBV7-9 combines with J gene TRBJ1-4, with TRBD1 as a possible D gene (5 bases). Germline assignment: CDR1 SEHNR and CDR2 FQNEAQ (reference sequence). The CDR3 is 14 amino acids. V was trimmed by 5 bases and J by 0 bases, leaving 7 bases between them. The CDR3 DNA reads TGTGCCAGCAGCCTGGGGGCAACTAATGAAAAACTGTTTTTT. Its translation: CASSLGATNEKLFF.

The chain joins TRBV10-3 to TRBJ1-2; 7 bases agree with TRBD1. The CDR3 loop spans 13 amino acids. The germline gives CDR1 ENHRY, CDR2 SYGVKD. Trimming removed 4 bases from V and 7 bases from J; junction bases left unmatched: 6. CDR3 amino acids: CAISGTGVSGYTF. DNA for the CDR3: TGTGCCATCAGTGGAACAGGGGTGAGTGGCTACACCTTC.

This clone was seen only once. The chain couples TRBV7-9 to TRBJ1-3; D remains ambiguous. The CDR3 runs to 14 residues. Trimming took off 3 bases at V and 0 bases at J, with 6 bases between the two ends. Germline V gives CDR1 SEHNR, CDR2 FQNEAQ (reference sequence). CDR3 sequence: CASSFGLSGNTIYF. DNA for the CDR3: TGTGCCAGCAGCTTCGGCCTCTCTGGAAACACCATATATTTT.

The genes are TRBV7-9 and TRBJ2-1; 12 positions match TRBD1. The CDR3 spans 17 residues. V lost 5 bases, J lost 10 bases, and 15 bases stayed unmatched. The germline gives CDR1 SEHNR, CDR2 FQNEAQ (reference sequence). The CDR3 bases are TGTGCCAGCAGCCTCGATCAGGGACAGGGGGCCTCATGGGAGCAGTTCTTC. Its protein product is CASSLDQGQGASWEQFF.

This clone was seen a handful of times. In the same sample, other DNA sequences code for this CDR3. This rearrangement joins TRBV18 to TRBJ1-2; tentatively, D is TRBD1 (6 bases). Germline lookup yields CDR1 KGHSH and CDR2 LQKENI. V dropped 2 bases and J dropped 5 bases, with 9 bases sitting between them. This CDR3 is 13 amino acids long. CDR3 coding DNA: TGTGCCAGCTCACCAGGGGGCTCTTATGGCTACACCTTC. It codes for CASSPGGSYGYTF.

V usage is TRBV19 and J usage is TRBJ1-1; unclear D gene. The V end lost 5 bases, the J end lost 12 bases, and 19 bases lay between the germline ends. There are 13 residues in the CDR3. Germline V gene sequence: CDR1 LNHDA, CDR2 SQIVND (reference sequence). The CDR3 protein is CASSPRAYPSTFF. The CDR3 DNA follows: TGTGCCAGTAGTCCCCGGGCCTATCCATCCACTTTCTTT.

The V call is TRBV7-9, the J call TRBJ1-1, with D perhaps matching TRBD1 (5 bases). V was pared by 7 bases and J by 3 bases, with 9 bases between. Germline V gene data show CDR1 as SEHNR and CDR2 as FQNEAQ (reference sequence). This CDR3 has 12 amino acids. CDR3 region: CASTGADTEAFF. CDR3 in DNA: TGTGCCAGCACCGGGGCCGACACTGAAGCTTTCTTT.